This is a list of T cell receptor beta chains from one sample in a study of OX40 agonist ivuxolimab in advanced cancers. The table came from immunoSEQ multiplex PCR; TCRdb's copy has only in-frame clones and leaves some out. The data contain 95,000 to 150,000 clones, roughly 93% of them singletons. Here the sequenced sample was CD4+ or CD8+ T cells sorted from blood, taken in a trial of the OX40 agonist ivuxolimab. These receptor sequences come from an adult with an advanced solid tumor such as melanoma, head and neck, liver or kidney cancer. CDR3s include the opening cysteine and the closing phenylalanine or tryptophan. The D gene is left open where the match is weak. For some rows the clone size is stated as once, few or many, or as a class when expanded; others skip it.

TRBD2	TRBJ2-2	TRBV7-2	NA	CASSFRASGRARTGELFF	TGTGCCAGCAGCTTTAGGGCTAGCGGGAGGGCCAGGACCGGGGAGCTGTTTTTT
TRBD1	TRBJ1-1	TRBV28	NA	CASSPRTGESVTEAFF	TGTGCCAGCAGTCCCCGGACAGGGGAGAGCGTCACTGAAGCTTTCTTT
TRBD2	TRBJ2-7	TRBV7-2	NA	CASSYPGVAGGNTYEQYF	TGTGCCAGCAGTTACCCTGGGGTAGCGGGAGGGAATACCTACGAGCAGTACTTC
NA	TRBJ1-5	TRBV28	NA	CASRRDTSAYQPQHF	TGTGCCAGCAGACGAGACACGAGCGCCTATCAGCCCCAGCATTTT
TRBD2	TRBJ2-1	TRBV29-1	NA	CSVGLAANEQFF	TGCAGCGTTGGACTAGCCGCCAATGAGCAGTTCTTC
TRBD1	TRBJ2-1	TRBV25-1	NA	CASNLKGALYNEQFF	TGTGCCAGCAACCTAAAGGGGGCTCTCTACAATGAGCAGTTCTTC
TRBD1	TRBJ2-5	TRBV19	NA	CASSDDRGPWETQYF	TGTGCCAGTAGCGATGACAGGGGGCCATGGGAGACCCAGTACTTC
TRBD1	TRBJ1-3	TRBV5-1	NA	CASSLMGQSGNTIYF	TGCGCCAGCAGCTTGATGGGACAGTCTGGAAACACCATATATTTT
NA	TRBJ1-2	TRBV28	NA	CASLGGPPYGYTF	TGTGCCAGCTTGGGAGGCCCTCCCTATGGCTACACCTTC
NA	TRBJ2-7	TRBV7-9	NA	CASSLDGGLDYEQYF	TGTGCCAGCAGCTTAGACGGGGGTTTAGACTACGAGCAGTACTTC
NA	TRBJ1-5	TRBV6-5	NA	CASSPRGNQPQHF	TGTGCCAGCAGTCCAAGGGGCAATCAGCCCCAGCATTTT
NA	TRBJ2-1	TRBV28	NA	CASIGGDLYNEQFF	TGTGCCAGCATAGGCGGGGACCTGTACAATGAGCAGTTCTTC
NA	TRBJ1-1	TRBV29-1	NA	CSVEISPSTEAFF	TGCAGCGTTGAAATCAGCCCGAGCACTGAAGCTTTCTTT
TRBD2	TRBJ2-7	TRBV10-3	NA	CAISAPSGTEQYF	TGTGCCATCAGTGCCCCTAGCGGGACAGAGCAGTACTTC
TRBD1	TRBJ2-7	TRBV10-3	NA	CAISATGTANIYEQYF	TGTGCCATCAGTGCTACCGGGACAGCAAATATCTACGAGCAGTACTTC
NA	TRBJ2-7	TRBV28	NA	CASRPQGDPYEQYF	TGTGCCAGCCGCCCCCAGGGAGACCCCTACGAGCAGTACTTC
TRBD1	TRBJ1-1	TRBV2	NA	CASSGRTGGYAEAFF	TGTGCCAGCAGTGGACGGACAGGGGGTTACGCTGAAGCTTTCTTT
NA	TRBJ2-5	TRBV7-2	once	CASSLDPGKETQYF	TGTGCCAGCAGCTTAGATCCGGGAAAAGAGACCCAGTACTTC
TRBD2	TRBJ2-5	TRBV5-8	NA	CASSSGTSGGPETQYF	TGTGCCAGCAGCTCAGGGACTAGCGGGGGCCCAGAGACCCAGTACTTC
NA	TRBJ1-5	TRBV7-9	NA	CASSLVYQPQHF	TGTGCCAGCAGCTTAGTCTATCAGCCCCAGCATTTT
NA	TRBJ1-3	TRBV7-9	NA	CASSLGEYGNTIYF	TGTGCCAGCAGCTTAGGGGAATATGGAAACACCATATATTTT
NA	TRBJ1-1	TRBV7-9	NA	CASSPQVSMNTEAFF	TGTGCCAGCAGCCCCCAGGTTTCGATGAACACTGAAGCTTTCTTT
NA	TRBJ1-4	TRBV4-2	NA	CASSQERGSVGVNEKLFF	TGTGCCAGCAGCCAAGAGAGGGGGAGCGTGGGGGTTAATGAAAAACTGTTTTTT
NA	TRBJ2-5	TRBV28	NA	CASSPPGPGETQYF	TGTGCCAGCAGTCCCCCCGGACCTGGGGAGACCCAGTACTTC
TRBD2	TRBJ2-7	TRBV4-1	NA	CASSPTIAGGQGEQYF	TGCGCCAGCAGTCCGACGATAGCGGGGGGGCAAGGCGAGCAGTACTTC
NA	TRBJ2-1	TRBV10-3	NA	CAISAGTTGSYNEQFF	TGTGCCATCAGTGCCGGGACAACGGGCTCCTACAATGAGCAGTTCTTC
TRBD1	TRBJ1-4	TRBV19	NA	CAGGQGAPPGEKLFF	TGTGCCGGAGGTCAGGGGGCCCCGCCGGGTGAAAAACTGTTTTTT
TRBD1	TRBJ2-1	TRBV5-1	NA	CASSLGRDSYNEQFF	TGCGCCAGCAGCTTAGGCCGGGACAGCTACAATGAGCAGTTCTTC
NA	TRBJ1-2	TRBV19	few	CASSISGRTGLYGYTF	TGTGCCAGTAGTATAAGCGGGCGAACAGGGCTCTATGGCTACACCTTC
NA	TRBJ1-4	TRBV6-1	NA	CASSPARVSFEKLFF	TGTGCCAGCAGCCCGGCTAGGGTCAGCTTTGAAAAACTGTTTTTT
NA	TRBJ1-4	TRBV4-2	NA	CASSQDPLQGTNEKLFF	TGTGCCAGCAGCCAAGATCCCCTACAGGGAACTAATGAAAAACTGTTTTTT
TRBD2	TRBJ2-7	TRBV27	NA	CASSLMLAGTYEQYF	TGTGCCAGCAGTTTAATGCTAGCGGGAACCTACGAGCAGTACTTC
TRBD1	TRBJ2-3	TRBV28	NA	CASSLAGGETDTQYF	TGTGCCAGCAGTTTGGCAGGGGGCGAAACAGATACGCAGTATTTT
NA	TRBJ1-5	TRBV18	NA	CASSSRALNQPQHF	TGTGCCAGCTCATCCCGGGCCCTCAATCAGCCCCAGCATTTT
NA	TRBJ2-7	TRBV28	NA	CASSLPQLSNEQYF	TGTGCCAGCAGTTTACCACAGCTTTCCAACGAGCAGTACTTC
TRBD2	TRBJ2-5	TRBV5-1	NA	CASSLGAGGHRETQYF	TGCGCCAGCAGCTTGGGAGCGGGGGGCCACCGCGAGACCCAGTACTTC
NA	TRBJ2-7	TRBV2	NA	CASSGDGRSTGASSEQYF	TGTGCCAGCAGCGGGGACGGACGGAGCACGGGGGCGTCTTCCGAGCAGTACTTC
TRBD1	TRBJ2-2	TRBV7-3	NA	CASSPWTGRVDGELFF	TGTGCCAGCAGCCCTTGGACAGGTCGCGTCGACGGGGAGCTGTTTTTT
TRBD1	TRBJ1-2	TRBV7-9	NA	CASSLERTGELLYGYTF	TGTGCCAGCAGCTTAGAACGAACAGGGGAGTTATTGTATGGCTACACCTTC
TRBD1	TRBJ2-1	TRBV7-2	NA	CASSPDRSNDEQFF	TGTGCCAGCAGCCCGGACAGGAGCAACGATGAGCAGTTCTTC
NA	TRBJ1-5	TRBV5-1	NA	CASSSGPVGQPQHF	TGCGCCAGCAGCTCCGGTCCGGTGGGACAGCCCCAGCATTTT
NA	TRBJ2-5	TRBV6-1	NA	CASSEAGLRGKETQYF	TGTGCCAGCAGTGAAGCGGGTTTAAGGGGCAAGGAGACCCAGTACTTC